Below, 20 T cell receptor beta chains from the same sample are listed, as sequenced in a study of T-cell memory formation after mild COVID-19 (dated by TCRdb to the early 2020s). Library preparation used 5' RACE. The sample was run on an Illumina NovaSeq 6000. TCRdb cleaned the public reads at Q25 with fastp, built clones with MiXCR and kept in-frame beta chains. Every distinct CDR3 protein forms one entry, paired with its most common genes and DNA. In this sample the table shows some 200,000 distinct CDR3 sequences, approximately 10% of which occur a single time. The top ten hold 3% to 4.5% of the sample. The material sequenced was PBMCs or a T cell subset sorted from them (not recorded which). These receptors originate from a man younger than 35 who had mild COVID-19 (a few samples of this study predate the infection). The sample titles of this study are shuffled in the database, so cell type and time point are left out; the donor was told from shared clones.

J is TRBJ1-2 and V is TRBV25-1; D remains unclear. Germline assignment: CDR1 MGHDK and CDR2 SYGVNS. Trimming took 3 bases from V and 14 from J, leaving 13 bases between them. This CDR3 comprises 11 residues. The CDR3 is CASSDLRRQTF. In nucleotides, the CDR3 is TGTGCCAGCAGTGATCTTAGGAGGCAGACCTTC.

The sample holds a few counts of this clonotype. The chain employs TRBV4-1 and TRBJ1-6; possibly TRBD1 for D (5 bases). This CDR3 has 17 amino acids. Germline assignment: CDR1 MGHRA and CDR2 YSYEKL. V lost 3 bases and J lost 8, with 20 bases in between. CDR3 protein: CASSHGTAARGDSPLHF. The CDR3 nucleotides read TGCGCCAGCAGCCACGGGACCGCCGCGCGGGGGGATTCACCCCTCCACTTT.

The V and J genes are TRBV7-9 and TRBJ2-3; the D gene is possibly TRBD2 (6 bases). The CDR3 contains 15 residues. Germline V gives CDR1 SEHNR, CDR2 FQNEAQ (reference sequence). Deletions cut 3 bases from V and 0 bases from J, with 10 bases between. The CDR3, as DNA: TGTGCCAGCAGCTTCACGGAGGGGAGCACAGATACGCAGTATTTT. Translated: CASSFTEGSTDTQYF.

The chain uses TRBV6-5 and TRBJ2-2, with D perhaps assigned TRBD1 or TRBD2 (5 bases each). Germline V gene data show CDR1 as MNHEY and CDR2 as SVGAGI. V shed 2 bases and J shed 4 bases, with 5 bases lying between them. CDR3 size: 13 residues. CDR3 nucleotide sequence: TGTGCCAGCAGTTACGGGGGCACCGGGGAGCTGTTTTTT. Encoded protein: CASSYGGTGELFF.

The genes are TRBV6-6 and TRBJ2-3; 9 bases are a match to TRBD2. Germline CDR1 reads MNHNY; CDR2 reads SVGAGI (reference sequence). This CDR3 has 14 amino acids. V trimming: 10 bases; J trimming: 1 base; junction bases outside the gene matches: 6. CDR3 protein: CATLPSGGTDTQYF. The CDR3 coding sequence is TGTGCCACTCTCCCTAGCGGGGGCACAGATACGCAGTATTTT.

Ten or more counts support this clonotype. V gene TRBV20-1 combines with J gene TRBJ1-3; TRBD1 agrees at 8 bases. Per the germline V gene, CDR1 is DFQATT and CDR2 is SNEGSKA (reference sequence). The CDR3 length is 16 residues. With V trimmed by 0 bases and J by 1 base, 5 bases remained unmatched. The CDR3 loop is CSARDRTGTSGNTIYF. DNA of the CDR3: TGCAGTGCTAGAGACCGGACAGGGACTTCTGGAAACACCATATATTTT.

This clonotype was seen more than once but under ten times. The chain links TRBV5-1 to TRBJ2-1; 9 bases match TRBD2. The CDR3 has 15 residues. V shed 0 bases and J 7 bases; nucleotides not matched to a gene: 5. Germline V gene data show CDR1 as SGHRS and CDR2 as YFSETQ. CDR3 in DNA: TGCGCCAGCAGCTTGGGCGCGGGGGGGGTTAATGAGCAGTTCTTC. Its translation is CASSLGAGGVNEQFF.

V is TRBV5-1 and J is TRBJ2-3; no definite D call. This CDR3 contains 16 residues. V dropped 0 bases and J dropped 4 bases, with 15 bases sitting between them. Germline lookup yields CDR1 SGHRS and CDR2 YFSETQ. This chain's CDR3 is CASSLVGYTPPDTQYF. The CDR3 DNA reads as TGCGCCAGCAGCTTGGTAGGGTACACCCCCCCAGATACGCAGTATTTT.

This clonotype was counted ten times or more. This chain connects TRBV28 to TRBJ1-1; D not certain. The CDR3 runs 12 residues. Trimming removed 6 bases at V and 1 base at J, with 6 bases between. Germline-derived CDR1 and CDR2 are MDHEN and SYDVKM. In DNA, the CDR3 is TGTGCCAGCAGGAGAACGAACACTGAAGCTTTCTTT. It codes for CASRRTNTEAFF.

This clonotype came up a few times. The rearrangement joins TRBV5-1 to TRBJ2-1, with a possible D match to TRBD1 (6 bases). CDR1 and CDR2 from the germline V gene are SGHRS and YFSETQ. The CDR3 runs 17 residues. The V end lost 3 bases, the J end lost 5 bases, and 21 bases lay between the germline ends. CDR3 DNA sequence: TGCGCCAGCAGCTCCTCGACCGGGACAAGTAAAAACAATGAGCAGTTCTTC. Translation gives CASSSSTGTSKNNEQFF.

The chain employs TRBV9 and TRBJ2-1, with a weak D call TRBD2 (5 bases). V lost 2 bases and J 2 bases, leaving 20 bases between the germline ends. Germline V gene data show CDR1 as SGDLS and CDR2 as YYNGEE. This CDR3 contains 18 residues. In DNA, the CDR3 is TGTGCCAGCAGCGTTGGGCTAGCTCGGGCTCTGACCTACAATGAGCAGTTCTTC. Encoded protein: CASSVGLARALTYNEQFF.

This clonotype occurred a few times. The V call is TRBV5-1, the J call TRBJ1-4; D not certain. Trimming took 4 bases from V and 0 from J, leaving 10 bases between them. The CDR3 has 15 amino acids. Germline CDR1 is SGHRS and CDR2 is YFSETQ. Written as DNA, the CDR3 is TGCGCCAGCAGCACCCGACCGGCAACTAATGAAAAACTGTTTTTT. Its protein product is CASSTRPATNEKLFF.

The rearrangement joins TRBV7-3 to TRBJ2-1; D not certain. The CDR3 length is 12 residues. Germline values: CDR1 SGHTA, CDR2 FQGTGA. Trimming took off 10 bases at V and 0 bases at J, with 7 bases between the two ends. CDR3 nucleotide sequence: TGTGCCACGACACCCTCCTACAATGAGCAGTTCTTC. This sequence encodes CATTPSYNEQFF.

This clonotype was picked up a small number of times. J is TRBJ2-7 and V is TRBV20-1, with D hard to call. The V and J ends lost 3 bases and 4 bases respectively, with 10 bases between them. The CDR3 loop spans 12 amino acids. CDR1 and CDR2 (germline): DFQATT, SNEGSKA (reference sequence). CDR3 sequence (DNA): TGCAGTGCTAGGGTCAGCGATTACGAGCAGTACTTC. It encodes CSARVSDYEQYF.

The V gene is TRBV20-1, the J gene TRBJ2-1, with TRBD2 as a possible D gene (7 bases). V lost 6 bases and J 5 bases, leaving 20 bases between the germline ends. Germline values: CDR1 DFQATT, CDR2 SNEGSKA (reference sequence). CDR3 length: 15 amino acids. Written as DNA, the CDR3 is TGCAGTGCCGCAAAGGGAGGGGGAAGAAACAATGAGCAGTTCTTC. Its protein is CSAAKGGGRNNEQFF.

V and J are TRBV3-1 and TRBJ2-3, with D unclear. The CDR3 runs to 17 residues. Per germline, CDR1 LGHDT and CDR2 YNNKEL (reference sequence). The V and J ends lost 4 bases and 0 bases respectively, with 17 bases between them. The CDR3 spells CASSPSWRQPSTDTQYF. The CDR3 DNA reads TGTGCCAGCAGCCCCTCTTGGCGGCAGCCTAGCACAGATACGCAGTATTTT.

The chain combines TRBV29-1 with TRBJ1-1, with TRBD1 identical over 8 bases. The V gene's germline CDR1 is SQVTM and CDR2 ANQGSEA. V lost 7 bases to trimming and J lost 3 bases; unmatched junction nucleotides: 7. This CDR3 comprises 13 residues. The CDR3 DNA sequence: TGCAGCGCTAGACAGGGGCGGGACACTGAAGCTTTCTTT. This translates into CSARQGRDTEAFF.

In its sample, this clonotype was seen a few times. The chain has TRBV2 and TRBJ2-5, with 8 bases that match TRBD1. Germline trimming cut 9 bases from V and 1 base from J; bases unmatched to any gene: 7. CDR1 and CDR2 from the germline V gene are SNHLY and FYNNEI. The CDR3 is 14 residues long. The CDR3 nucleotides read TGTGCCAGTCGACCGGACAGGGCCCAAGAGACCCAGTACTTC. It specifies CASRPDRAQETQYF. Drawing the rest from reference TRBV2 and TRBJ2-5, the complete variable domain is EPEVTQTPSHQVTQMGQEVILRCVPISNHLYFYWYRQILGQKVEFLVSFYNNEISEKSEIFDDQFSVERPDGSNFTLKIRSTKLEDSAMYFCASRPDRAQETQYFGPGTRLLVL.

The chain has TRBV15 and TRBJ1-5, with D tentatively TRBD1 (6 bases). The CDR3 length is 18 residues. The V end was cut by 0 bases, the J end by 4 bases, with 19 bases between. The V gene's germline CDR1 is LNHNV and CDR2 YYDKDF (reference sequence). The DNA for the CDR3 is TGTGCCACCAGCAGAGATCTCACGAGGACAGCCACTAATCAGCCCCAGCATTTT. Encoded protein: CATSRDLTRTATNQPQHF.

This chain connects TRBV7-2 to TRBJ2-1, with TRBD2 matching over 8 bases. Germline-derived CDR1 and CDR2 are SGHTA and FQGNSA. Trimming cost V 2 bases and J 6 bases; bases outside gene matches: 6. The CDR3 sequence is 15 residues long. CDR3 protein: CASSLRWSGGNEQFF. The CDR3 region has the DNA TGTGCCAGCAGCTTAAGGTGGAGCGGGGGCAATGAGCAGTTCTTC. The complete variable domain, with remaining parts taken from reference TRBV7-2 and TRBJ2-1, reads GAGVSQSPSNKVTEKGKDVELRCDPISGHTALYWYRQSLGQGLEFLIYFQGNSAPDKSGLPSDRFSAERTGGSVSTLTIQRTQQEDSAVYLCASSLRWSGGNEQFFGPGTRLTVL.